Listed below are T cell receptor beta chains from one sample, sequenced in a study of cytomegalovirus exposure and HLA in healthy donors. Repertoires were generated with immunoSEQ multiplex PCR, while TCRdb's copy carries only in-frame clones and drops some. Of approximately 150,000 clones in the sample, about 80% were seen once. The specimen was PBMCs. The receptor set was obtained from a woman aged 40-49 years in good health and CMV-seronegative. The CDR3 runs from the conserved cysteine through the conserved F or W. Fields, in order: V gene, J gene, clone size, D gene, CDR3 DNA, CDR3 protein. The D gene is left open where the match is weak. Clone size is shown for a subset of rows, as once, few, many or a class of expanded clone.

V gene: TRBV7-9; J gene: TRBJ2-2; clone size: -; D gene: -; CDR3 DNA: TGTGCCAGCAGCTCTCTAGCGAACCGTGCGAACACCGGGGAGCTGTTTTTT; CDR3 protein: CASSSLANRANTGELFF
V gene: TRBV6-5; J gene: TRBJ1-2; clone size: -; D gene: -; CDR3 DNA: TGTGCCAGCAGGTACACGGAGATGGCGCCTGGCTACACCTTC; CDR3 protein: CASRYTEMAPGYTF
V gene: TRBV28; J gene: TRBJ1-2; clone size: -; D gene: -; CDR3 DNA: TGTGCCAGCAGTTCGACACTTAATGGCTACACCTTC; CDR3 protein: CASSSTLNGYTF
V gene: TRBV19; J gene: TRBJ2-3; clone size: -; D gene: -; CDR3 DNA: TGTGCCAGTAGCGCCACGGGGGAGGAGGTGGCAGATACGCAGTATTTT; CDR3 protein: CASSATGEEVADTQYF
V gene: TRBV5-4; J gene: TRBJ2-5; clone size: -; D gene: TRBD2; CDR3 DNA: TGTGCCAGCAGCCAGGGGCTAGCGGGAGGAATCCAAGAGACCCAGTACTTC; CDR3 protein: CASSQGLAGGIQETQYF
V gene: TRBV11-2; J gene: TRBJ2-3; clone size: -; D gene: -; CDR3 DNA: TGTGCCAGCAGCTTAGTACAGGCCACAGATACGCAGTATTTT; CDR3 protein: CASSLVQATDTQYF
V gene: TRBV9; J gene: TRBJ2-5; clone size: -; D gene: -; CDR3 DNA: TGTGCCAGCAGCGTAGGAATCGAGGAAGAGACCCAGTACTTC; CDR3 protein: CASSVGIEEETQYF
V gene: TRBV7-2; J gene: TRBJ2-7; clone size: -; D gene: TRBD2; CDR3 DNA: TGTGCCAGCAGCTTGAGCGGGGTCCCCTCTTTCTCCGAGCAGTACTTC; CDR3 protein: CASSLSGVPSFSEQYF
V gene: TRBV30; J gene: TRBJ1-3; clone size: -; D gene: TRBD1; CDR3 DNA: TGTGCCTGCGAACAGGGGCTGGACGGAAACACCATATATTTT; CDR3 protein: CACEQGLDGNTIYF
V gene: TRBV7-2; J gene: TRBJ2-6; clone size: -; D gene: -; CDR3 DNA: TGTGCCAGCAGCGGGAGGGGGGCCAACGTCCTGACTTTC; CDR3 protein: CASSGRGANVLTF
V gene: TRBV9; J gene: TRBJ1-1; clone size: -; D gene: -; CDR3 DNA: TGTGCCAGCAGCGTAAGCGGTGGGACTGAAGCTTTCTTT; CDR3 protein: CASSVSGGTEAFF
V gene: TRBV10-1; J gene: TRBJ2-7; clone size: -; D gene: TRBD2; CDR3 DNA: TGCGCCAGCAGGGTCTGGGGACTAGCGGGAGGATCCTCCTACGAGCAGTACTTC; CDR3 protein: CASRVWGLAGGSSYEQYF
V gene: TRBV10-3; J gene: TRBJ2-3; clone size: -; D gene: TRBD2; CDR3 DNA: TGTGCCATCAGTGGGCCCGGGACTAGCGGGGCTAGAGATACGCAGTATTTT; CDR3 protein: CAISGPGTSGARDTQYF
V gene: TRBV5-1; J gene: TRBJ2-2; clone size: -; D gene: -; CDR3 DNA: TGCGCCAGCAGCGAGGCGGGGACCGGGGAGCTGTTTTTT; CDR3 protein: CASSEAGTGELFF
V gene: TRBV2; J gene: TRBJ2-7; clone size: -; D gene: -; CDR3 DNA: TGTGCCAGCAGTGGCGGCTACGAGCAGTACTTC; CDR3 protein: CASSGGYEQYF
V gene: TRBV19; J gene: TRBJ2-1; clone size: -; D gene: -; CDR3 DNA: TGTGCCAGTAGTATAGGGGGCAGCCCCAGGGAACAGTTCTTC; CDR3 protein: CASSIGGSPREQFF
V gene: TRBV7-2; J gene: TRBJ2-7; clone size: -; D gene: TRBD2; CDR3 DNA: TGTGCCAGCAGCTGGACTAGCGGGAGTTTGAGAGACGAGCAGTACTTC; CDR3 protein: CASSWTSGSLRDEQYF
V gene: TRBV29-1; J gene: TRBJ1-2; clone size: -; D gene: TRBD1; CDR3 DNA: TGCAGCGGTGGACAGGGGGCTAACTATGGCTACACCTTC; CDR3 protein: CSGGQGANYGYTF
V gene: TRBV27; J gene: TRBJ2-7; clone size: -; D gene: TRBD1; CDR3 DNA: TGTGCCAGCAGTTTAAAGCCGGGACAGGCCTACGAGCAGTACTTC; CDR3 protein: CASSLKPGQAYEQYF
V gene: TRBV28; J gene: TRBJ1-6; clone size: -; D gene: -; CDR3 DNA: TGTGCCAGCAGTTTACGACAGACTAATTCACCCCTCCACTTT; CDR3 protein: CASSLRQTNSPLHF
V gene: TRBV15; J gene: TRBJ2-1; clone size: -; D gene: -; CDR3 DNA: TGTGCCACCAGCAGAGAAACGCACCAAGCGTGGTCCTACAATGAGCAGTTCTTC; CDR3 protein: CATSRETHQAWSYNEQFF
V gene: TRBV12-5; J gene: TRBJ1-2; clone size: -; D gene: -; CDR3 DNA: TGTGCTAGTGGGCGTGCCCTTGGCTACACCTTC; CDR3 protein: CASGRALGYTF
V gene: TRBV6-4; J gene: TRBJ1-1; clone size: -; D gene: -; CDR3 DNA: TGTGCCAGCAGGAGTAGGTTCGGGGACACTGAAGCTTTCTTT; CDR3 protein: CASRSRFGDTEAFF
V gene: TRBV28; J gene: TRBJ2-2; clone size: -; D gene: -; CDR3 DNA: TGTGCCAGCAGTCCCCCACAGGGCCTCCCGATCTTTTTT; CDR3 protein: CASSPPQGLPIFF
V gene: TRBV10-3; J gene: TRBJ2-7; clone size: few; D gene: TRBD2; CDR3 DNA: TGTGCCATCAGTTCCGGGACTAGCGGTCCACTTACCTACGAGCAGTACTTC; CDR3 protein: CAISSGTSGPLTYEQYF
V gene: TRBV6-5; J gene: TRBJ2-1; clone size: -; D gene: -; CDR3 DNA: TGTGCCAGCAGTCCAGGACTAAGCTCCTACAATGAGCAGTTCTTC; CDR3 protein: CASSPGLSSYNEQFF
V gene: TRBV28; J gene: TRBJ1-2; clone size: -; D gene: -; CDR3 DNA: TGTGCCAGCAGTTTGTTCCCCAGTGGCTACACCTTC; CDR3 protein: CASSLFPSGYTF
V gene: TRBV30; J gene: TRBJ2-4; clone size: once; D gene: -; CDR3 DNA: TGTGCCTGGAGTGCCCTTGATTACAGTCAGTACTTC; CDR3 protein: CAWSALDYSQYF
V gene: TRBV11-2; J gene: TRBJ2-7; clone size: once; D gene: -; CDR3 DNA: TGTGCCAGCACCGACCTAGGCCCCTCCTACGAGCAGTACTTC; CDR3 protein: CASTDLGPSYEQYF
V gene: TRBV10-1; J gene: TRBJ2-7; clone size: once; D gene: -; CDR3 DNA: TGCGCCGGCCCGCCGGGACATTTCTACGAGCAGTACTTC; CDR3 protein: CAGPPGHFYEQYF
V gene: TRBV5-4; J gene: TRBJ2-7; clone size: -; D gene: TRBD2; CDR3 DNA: TGTGCCAGCAGCTTGCCGGCTAGCGGGAGTACAGGGGAGGGCTACGAGCAGTACTTC; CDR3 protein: CASSLPASGSTGEGYEQYF
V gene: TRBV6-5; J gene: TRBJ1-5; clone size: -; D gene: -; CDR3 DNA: TGTGCCAGCAGTGAGCGGGGGGCATATCAGCCCCAGCATTTT; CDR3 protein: CASSERGAYQPQHF
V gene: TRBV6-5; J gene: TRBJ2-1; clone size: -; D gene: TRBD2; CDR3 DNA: TGTGCCAGCAGTTACCTGGCTAGCGGGCGCAATGAGCAGTTCTTC; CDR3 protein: CASSYLASGRNEQFF
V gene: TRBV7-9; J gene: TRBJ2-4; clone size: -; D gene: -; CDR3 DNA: TGTGCCAGCAGCCGTATTCCTTTGGCGGGAAGCAAAAACATTCAGTACTTC; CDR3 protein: CASSRIPLAGSKNIQYF
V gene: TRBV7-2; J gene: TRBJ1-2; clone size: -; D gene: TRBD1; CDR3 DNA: TGTGCCAGCAGCTCATTGACAGGGGGTTATGGCTACACCTTC; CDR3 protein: CASSSLTGGYGYTF
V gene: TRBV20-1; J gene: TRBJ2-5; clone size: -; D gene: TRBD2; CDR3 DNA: TGCAGTTATGGACTAGTGGGGACCCAGTACTTC; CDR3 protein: CSYGLVGTQYF
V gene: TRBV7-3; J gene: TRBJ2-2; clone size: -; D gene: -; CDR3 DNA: TGTGCCAGCAGCCCAGAACTCAGGGTGAACACCAGGGAGCTGTTTTTT; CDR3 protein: CASSPELRVNTRELFF
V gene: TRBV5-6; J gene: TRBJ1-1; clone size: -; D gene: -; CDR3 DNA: TGTGCCAGCAGCTTGGTGGGACAACCGGAAGCTTTCTTT; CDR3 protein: CASSLVGQPEAFF
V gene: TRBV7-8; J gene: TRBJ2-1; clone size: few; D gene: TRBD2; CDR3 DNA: TGTGCCAGCAGCTTAAGGACTAGCGGCTACAATGAGCAGTTCTTC; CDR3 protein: CASSLRTSGYNEQFF
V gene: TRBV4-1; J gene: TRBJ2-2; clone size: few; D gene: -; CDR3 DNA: TGCGCCAGCAGCCTACCGGACTTCTGGAACACCGGGGAGCTGTTTTTT; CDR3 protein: CASSLPDFWNTGELFF
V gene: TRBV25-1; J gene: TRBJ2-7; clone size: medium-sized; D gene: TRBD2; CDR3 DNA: TGTGCCAGCAGTGAAGTGGGACTAGCCATCCACGAGCAGTACTTC; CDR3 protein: CASSEVGLAIHEQYF
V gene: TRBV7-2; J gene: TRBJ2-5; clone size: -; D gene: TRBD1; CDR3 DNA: TGTGCCAGCAGCTTGCGAGGGACAGGGGGCCGGGAGACCCAGTACTTC; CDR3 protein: CASSLRGTGGRETQYF
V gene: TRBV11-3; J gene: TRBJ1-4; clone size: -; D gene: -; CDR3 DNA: TGTGCCAGCAGCTACAGCAACCATAATGAAAAACTGTTTTTT; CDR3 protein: CASSYSNHNEKLFF
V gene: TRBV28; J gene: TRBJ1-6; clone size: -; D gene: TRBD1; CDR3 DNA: TGTGCCAGCAGTTTAGACAGGGACTCACCCCTCCACTTT; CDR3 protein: CASSLDRDSPLHF
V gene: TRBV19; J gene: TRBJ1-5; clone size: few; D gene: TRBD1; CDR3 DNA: TGTGCCAGTAGTAGACAGGGACGGTATAGCAATCAGCCCCAGCATTTT; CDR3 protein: CASSRQGRYSNQPQHF
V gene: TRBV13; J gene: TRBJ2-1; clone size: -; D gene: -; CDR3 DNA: TGTGCCAGCAGCTTCGGACAAGAGCAGTTCTTC; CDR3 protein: CASSFGQEQFF
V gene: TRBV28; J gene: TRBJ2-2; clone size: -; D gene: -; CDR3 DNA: TGTGCCAGCAGCCAGACAGCAACCGGGGAGCTGTTTTTT; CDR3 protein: CASSQTATGELFF
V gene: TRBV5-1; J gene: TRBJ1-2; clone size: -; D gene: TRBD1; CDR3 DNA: TGCGCCAGCAGCCCGGAGGGGGCCCCTGGATATGGCTACACCTTC; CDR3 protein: CASSPEGAPGYGYTF
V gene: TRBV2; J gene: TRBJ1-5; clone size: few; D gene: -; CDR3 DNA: TGTGCCAGCAGCCTAACAGGTTCGAGCAATCAGCCCCAGCATTTT; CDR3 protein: CASSLTGSSNQPQHF
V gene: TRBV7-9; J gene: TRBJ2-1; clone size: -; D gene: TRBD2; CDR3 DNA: TGTTCCAGCAGCCCTAACCTAGCGGGAGCATGGGATGAGCAGTTCTTC; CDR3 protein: CSSSPNLAGAWDEQFF
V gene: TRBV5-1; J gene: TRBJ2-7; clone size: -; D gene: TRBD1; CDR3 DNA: TGCGCCAGCAGCGCAGGGACAGGGGGCGCCTACGAGCAGTACTTC; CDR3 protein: CASSAGTGGAYEQYF
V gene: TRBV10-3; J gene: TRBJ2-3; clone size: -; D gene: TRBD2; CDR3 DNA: TGTGCCATCAGTGATCTACTAGCGGGGGCCGGGGATACGCAGTATTTT; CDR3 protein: CAISDLLAGAGDTQYF
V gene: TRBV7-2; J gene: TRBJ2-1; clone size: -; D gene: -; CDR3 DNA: TGTGCCAGCAGCTTAGATGGATCGGGGAGCTCCTACAATGAACAGTTCTTC; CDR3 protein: CASSLDGSGSSYNEQFF
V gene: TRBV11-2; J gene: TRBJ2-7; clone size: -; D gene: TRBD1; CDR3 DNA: TGTGCCAGCAGCCCAGGACAGGGTGGAATGGACGAGCAGTACTTC; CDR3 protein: CASSPGQGGMDEQYF
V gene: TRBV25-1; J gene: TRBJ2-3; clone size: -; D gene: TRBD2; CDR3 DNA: TGTGCCAGCAGTGAATTGGCTAGCGGGACCCCTACGCAGTATTTT; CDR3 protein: CASSELASGTPTQYF
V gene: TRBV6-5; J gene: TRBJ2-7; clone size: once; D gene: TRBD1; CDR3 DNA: TGTGCCAGCAGTCCTAGGACAGGCCGCTACGAGCAGTACTTC; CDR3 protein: CASSPRTGRYEQYF